This TCR beta chain was sequenced during a study of blood T cell repertoires in COVID-19. Study as a whole: T cells, B-cell-depleted T cells, or PBMCs provided the cDNA or gDNA that served as material.

The CDR3 loop spans 17 amino acids. Trimming removed 5 bases at V and 3 bases at J, with 20 bases between. The V gene's germline CDR1 is KGHSH and CDR2 LQKENI. This clone came up once. TCRdb's table, derived via immunoSEQ multiplex PCR, lists solely in-frame clones and lacks some. The data contain approximately 160,000 clones, roughly 93% of them seen just once; the ten biggest clones take up just under 2%. The sequenced material came from peripheral blood. The gene calls are TRBV18 and TRBJ1-3; perhaps TRBD1 as D (5 bases). The clonotype comes from a woman aged 55-69 years with COVID-19, enrolled during active disease. This CDR3 is CASSKPGTPVFGNTIYF. The CDR3 DNA reads as TGTGCCAGCTCAAAACCCGGGACTCCGGTGTTTGGAAACACCATATATTTT.